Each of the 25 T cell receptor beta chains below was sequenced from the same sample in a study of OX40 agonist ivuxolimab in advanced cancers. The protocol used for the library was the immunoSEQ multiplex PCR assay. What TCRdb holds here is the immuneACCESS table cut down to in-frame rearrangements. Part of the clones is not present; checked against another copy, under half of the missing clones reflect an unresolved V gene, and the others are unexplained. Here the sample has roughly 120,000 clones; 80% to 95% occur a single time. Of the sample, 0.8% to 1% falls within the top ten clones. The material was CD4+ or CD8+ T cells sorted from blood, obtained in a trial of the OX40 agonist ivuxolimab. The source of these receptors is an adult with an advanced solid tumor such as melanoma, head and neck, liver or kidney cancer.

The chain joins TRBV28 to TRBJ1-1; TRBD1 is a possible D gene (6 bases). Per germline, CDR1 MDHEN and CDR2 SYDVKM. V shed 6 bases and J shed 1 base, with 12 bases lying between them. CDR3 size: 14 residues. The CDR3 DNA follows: TGTGCCAGCAGAACAGGGTGGTCGAACACTGAAGCTTTCTTT. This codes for CASRTGWSNTEAFF. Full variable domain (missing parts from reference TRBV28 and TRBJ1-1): DVKVTQSSRYLVKRTGEKVFLECVQDMDHENMFWYRQDPGLGLRLIYFSYDVKMKEKGDIPEGYSVSREKKERFSLILESASTNQTSMYLCASRTGWSNTEAFFGQGTRLTVV.

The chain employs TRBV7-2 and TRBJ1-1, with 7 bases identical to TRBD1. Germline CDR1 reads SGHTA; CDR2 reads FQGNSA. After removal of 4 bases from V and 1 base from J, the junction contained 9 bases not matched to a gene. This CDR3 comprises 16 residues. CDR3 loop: CASSSERQGWNTEAFF. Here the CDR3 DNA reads TGTGCCAGCAGCTCGGAAAGACAGGGTTGGAACACTGAAGCTTTCTTT.

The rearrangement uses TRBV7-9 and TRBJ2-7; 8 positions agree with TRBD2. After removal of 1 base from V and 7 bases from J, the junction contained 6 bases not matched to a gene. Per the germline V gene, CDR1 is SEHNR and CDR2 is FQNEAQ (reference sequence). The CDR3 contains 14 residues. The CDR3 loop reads CASSLGLALLEQYF. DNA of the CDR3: TGTGCCAGCAGCTTAGGACTAGCGCTCTTGGAGCAGTACTTC.

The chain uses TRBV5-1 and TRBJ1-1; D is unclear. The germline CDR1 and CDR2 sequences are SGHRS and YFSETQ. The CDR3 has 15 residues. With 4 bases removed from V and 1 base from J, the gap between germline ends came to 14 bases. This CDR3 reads CASSPGDGPNTEAFF. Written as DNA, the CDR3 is TGCGCCAGCAGCCCGGGCGACGGTCCGAACACTGAAGCTTTCTTT.

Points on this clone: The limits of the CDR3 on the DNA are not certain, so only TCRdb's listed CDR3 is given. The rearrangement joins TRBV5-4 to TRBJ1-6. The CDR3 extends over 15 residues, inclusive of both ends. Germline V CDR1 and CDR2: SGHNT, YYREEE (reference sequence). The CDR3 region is CASTLFGEGNSPLHF.

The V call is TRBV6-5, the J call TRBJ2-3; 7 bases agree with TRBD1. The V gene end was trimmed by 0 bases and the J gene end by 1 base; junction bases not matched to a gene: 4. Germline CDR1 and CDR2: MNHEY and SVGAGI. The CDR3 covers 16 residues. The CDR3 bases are TGTGCCAGCAGTTACTCGAGGGGGCTGGGCACAGATACGCAGTATTTT. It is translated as CASSYSRGLGTDTQYF.

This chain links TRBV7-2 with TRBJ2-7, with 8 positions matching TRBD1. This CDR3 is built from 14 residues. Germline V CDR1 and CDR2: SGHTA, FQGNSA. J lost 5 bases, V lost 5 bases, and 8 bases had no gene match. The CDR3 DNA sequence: TGTGCCAGCAGCCTCGGACAGGGTTTCCACGAGCAGTACTTC. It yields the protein CASSLGQGFHEQYF.

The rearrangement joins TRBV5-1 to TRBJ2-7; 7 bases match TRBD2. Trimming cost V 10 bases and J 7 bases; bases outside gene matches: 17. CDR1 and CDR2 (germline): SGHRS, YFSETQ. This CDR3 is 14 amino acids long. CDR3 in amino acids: CACRGGPGSEEQYF. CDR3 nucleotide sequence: TGCGCCTGCCGCGGGGGTCCAGGGTCGGAAGAGCAGTACTTC.

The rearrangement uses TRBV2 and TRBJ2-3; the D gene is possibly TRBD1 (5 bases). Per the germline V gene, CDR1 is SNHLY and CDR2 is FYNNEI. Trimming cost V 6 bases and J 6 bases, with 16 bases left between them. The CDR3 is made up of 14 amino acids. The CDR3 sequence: CASRTRAGLDTQYF. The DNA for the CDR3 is TGTGCCAGCAGAACCAGGGCAGGTTTGGATACGCAGTATTTT.

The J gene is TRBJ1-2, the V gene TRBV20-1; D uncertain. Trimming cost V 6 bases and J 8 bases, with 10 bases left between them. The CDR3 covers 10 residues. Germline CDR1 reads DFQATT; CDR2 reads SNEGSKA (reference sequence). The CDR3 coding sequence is TGCAGTGCCCTCGATTCCGGCTACACCTTC. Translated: CSALDSGYTF.

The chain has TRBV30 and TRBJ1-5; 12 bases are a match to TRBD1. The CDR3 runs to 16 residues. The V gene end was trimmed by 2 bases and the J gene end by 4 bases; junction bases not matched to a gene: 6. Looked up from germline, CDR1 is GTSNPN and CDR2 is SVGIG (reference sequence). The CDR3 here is CAWSTGTGGGNQPQHF. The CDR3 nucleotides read TGTGCCTGGAGTACCGGGACAGGGGGCGGAAATCAGCCCCAGCATTTT.

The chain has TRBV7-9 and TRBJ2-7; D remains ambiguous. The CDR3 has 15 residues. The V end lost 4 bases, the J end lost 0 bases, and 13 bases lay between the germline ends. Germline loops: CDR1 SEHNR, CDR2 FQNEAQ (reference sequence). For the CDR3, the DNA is TGTGCCAGCAGCTCGACTCGCACAAACTCCTACGAGCAGTACTTC. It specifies CASSSTRTNSYEQYF. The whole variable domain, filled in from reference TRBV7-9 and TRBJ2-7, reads DTGVSQNPRHKITKRGQNVTFRCDPISEHNRLYWYRQTLGQGPEFLTYFQNEAQLEKSRLLSDRFSAERPKGSFSTLEIQRTEQGDSAMYLCASSSTRTNSYEQYFGPGTRLTVT.

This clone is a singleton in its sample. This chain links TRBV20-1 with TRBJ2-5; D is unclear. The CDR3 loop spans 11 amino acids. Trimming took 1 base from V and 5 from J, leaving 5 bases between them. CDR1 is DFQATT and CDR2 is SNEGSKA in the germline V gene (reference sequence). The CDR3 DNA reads TGCAGTGCTAGAGTTAGGGAGACCCAGTACTTC. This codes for CSARVRETQYF.

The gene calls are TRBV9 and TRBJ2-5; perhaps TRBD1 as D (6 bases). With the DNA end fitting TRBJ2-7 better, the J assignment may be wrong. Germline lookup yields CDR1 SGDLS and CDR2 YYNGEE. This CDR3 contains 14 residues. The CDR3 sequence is CASSPGDLSYEQYF. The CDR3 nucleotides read TGTGCCAGCAGCCCAGGGGACCTCTCCTACGAGCAGTACTTC.

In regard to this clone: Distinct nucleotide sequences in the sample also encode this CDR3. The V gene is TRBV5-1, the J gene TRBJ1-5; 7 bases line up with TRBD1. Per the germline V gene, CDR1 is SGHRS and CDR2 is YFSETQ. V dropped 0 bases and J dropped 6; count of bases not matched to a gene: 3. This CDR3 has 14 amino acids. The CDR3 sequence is CASSLGQGGQPQHF. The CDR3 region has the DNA TGCGCCAGCAGCTTGGGACAGGGAGGTCAGCCCCAGCATTTT.

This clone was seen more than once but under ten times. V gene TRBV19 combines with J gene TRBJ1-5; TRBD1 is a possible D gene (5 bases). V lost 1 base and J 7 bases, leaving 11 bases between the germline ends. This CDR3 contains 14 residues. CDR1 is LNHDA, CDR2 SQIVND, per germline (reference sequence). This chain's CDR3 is CASSIVGVRQPQHF. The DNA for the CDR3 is TGTGCCAGTAGTATAGTGGGGGTACGACAGCCCCAGCATTTT. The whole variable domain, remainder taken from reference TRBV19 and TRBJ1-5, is DGGITQSPKYLFRKEGQNVTLSCEQNLNHDAMYWYRQDPGQGLRLIYYSQIVNDFQKGDIAEGYSVSREKKESFPLTVTSAQKNPTAFYLCASSIVGVRQPQHFGDGTRLSIL.

This chain's CDR3 is CASSPSGGSNTGELFF. CDR3 coding DNA: TGTGCCAGCTCACCTTCCGGGGGGAGCAACACCGGGGAGCTGTTTTTT. V and J are TRBV18 and TRBJ2-2; TRBD2 agrees at 7 bases. The CDR3 contains 16 residues. V shed 3 bases and J 2 bases; nucleotides not matched to a gene: 6. CDR1 is KGHSH, CDR2 LQKENI, per germline.

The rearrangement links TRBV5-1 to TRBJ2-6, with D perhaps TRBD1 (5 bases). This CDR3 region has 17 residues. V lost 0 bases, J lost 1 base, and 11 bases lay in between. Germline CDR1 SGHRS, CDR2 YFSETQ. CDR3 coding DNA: TGCGCCAGCAGCTTGGAGGCCCAGGGTTCTGGGGCCAACGTCCTGACTTTC. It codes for CASSLEAQGSGANVLTF.

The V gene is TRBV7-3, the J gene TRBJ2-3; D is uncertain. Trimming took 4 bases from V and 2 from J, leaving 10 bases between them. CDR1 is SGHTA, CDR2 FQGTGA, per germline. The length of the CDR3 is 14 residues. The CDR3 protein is CASSSGSDTDTQYF. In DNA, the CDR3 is TGTGCCAGCAGCTCCGGGTCCGACACAGATACGCAGTATTTT. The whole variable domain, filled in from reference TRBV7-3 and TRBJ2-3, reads GAGVSQTPSNKVTEKGKYVELRCDPISGHTALYWYRQSLGQGPEFLIYFQGTGAADDSGLPNDRFFAVRPEGSVSTLKIQRTERGDSAVYLCASSSGSDTDTQYFGPGTRLTVL.

The CDR3 here is CASSLAFGNTEAFF. The CDR3 DNA reads TGTGCCAGCAGCTTAGCGTTTGGAAACACTGAAGCTTTCTTT. The genes are TRBV7-9 and TRBJ1-1; D is unclear. CDR3 length equals 14 residues. Trimming pared 0 bases from V and 2 bases from J, leaving 7 bases between. Germline V lookup: CDR1 SEHNR, CDR2 FQNEAQ (reference sequence).

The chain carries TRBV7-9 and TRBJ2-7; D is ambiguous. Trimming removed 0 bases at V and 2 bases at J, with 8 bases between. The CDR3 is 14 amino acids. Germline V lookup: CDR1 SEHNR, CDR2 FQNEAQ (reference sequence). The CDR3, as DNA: TGTGCCAGCAGCTTAGCGGGATTAACCTACGAGCAGTACTTC. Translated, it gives CASSLAGLTYEQYF.

The CDR3 reads CASSSRTGGAELFF. CDR3 coding DNA: TGTGCCAGCAGCTCCCGGACAGGGGGCGCGGAACTGTTTTTT. The chain joins TRBV14 to TRBJ1-4; TRBD1 agrees at 11 bases. There are 14 residues in the CDR3. V shed 5 bases and J 12 bases; nucleotides not matched to a gene: 8. Germline CDR1 is SGHDN and CDR2 is FVKESK.

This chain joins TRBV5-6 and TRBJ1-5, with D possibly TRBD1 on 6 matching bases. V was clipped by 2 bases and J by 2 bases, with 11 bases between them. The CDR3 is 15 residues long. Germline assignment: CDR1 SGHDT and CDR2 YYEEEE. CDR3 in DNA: TGTGCCAGCAGCTTTTGGGGGGCGGGCAATCAGCCCCAGCATTTT. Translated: CASSFWGAGNQPQHF. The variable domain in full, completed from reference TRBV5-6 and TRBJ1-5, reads DAGVTQSPTHLIKTRGQQVTLRCSPKSGHDTVSWYQQALGQGPQFIFQYYEEEERQRGNFPDRFSGHQFPNYSSELNVNALLLGDSALYLCASSFWGAGNQPQHFGDGTRLSIL.

The CDR3: CASRGLAGTDTQYF. The CDR3 DNA reads TGCGCCAGCAGGGGACTAGCGGGCACAGATACGCAGTATTTT. The chain recombines TRBV5-1 with TRBJ2-3; TRBD2 matches 11 bases. Germline-derived CDR1 and CDR2 are SGHRS and YFSETQ. The CDR3 totals 14 residues. The junction had 0 bases not matched to a gene; V was cut back by 5 bases and J by 1 base.

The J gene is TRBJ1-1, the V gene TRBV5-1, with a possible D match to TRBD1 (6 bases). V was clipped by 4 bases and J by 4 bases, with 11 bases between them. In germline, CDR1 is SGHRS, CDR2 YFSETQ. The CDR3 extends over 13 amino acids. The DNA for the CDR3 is TGCGCCAGCAGCCCCCAGACAGGCACTGAAGCTTTCTTT. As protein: CASSPQTGTEAFF.